This TCR beta chain was sequenced during a study of cytomegalovirus exposure and HLA in healthy donors. As for the study in general: From HLA-typed donors, an early data release held about 85 million unique TCRs. The Caucasian-associated ancestry cluster held more than 80% of a few hundred genotyped donors.

The count of this clone is one. Its antigen is still unknown. The PCR employed 60 Vbeta primers together with 13 Jbeta primers. The assay was immunoSEQ multiplex PCR, and TCRdb's table has in-frame clones only and misses some. The repertoire has about 160,000 clones, around 60% of them found once; the top ten carry 6% to 8.5%. The ends were cut back, 4 bases at V and 1 base at J, with 17 bases in the middle. This CDR3 has 16 residues. Germline V gives CDR1 SGDLS, CDR2 YYNGEE. Findings and caveats of the study: The number of N-insertions in an Asian-associated ancestry cluster was reportedly below the approximately 690-donor mean in a later analysis. Associated with HLA alleles at 0.05 false discovery rate in a later analysis were 16,951 TCR beta sequences.

The chain links TRBV9 to TRBJ1-1, with D possibly matching TRBD1 (6 bases). The TCR was taken from a woman aged 55-70 years in good health and CMV-seropositive. The sequencing input was PBMCs. The CDR3 here is CASSPRDGTPNTEAFF. In nucleotides, the CDR3 is TGTGCCAGCAGCCCAAGAGACGGGACACCGAACACTGAAGCTTTCTTT.